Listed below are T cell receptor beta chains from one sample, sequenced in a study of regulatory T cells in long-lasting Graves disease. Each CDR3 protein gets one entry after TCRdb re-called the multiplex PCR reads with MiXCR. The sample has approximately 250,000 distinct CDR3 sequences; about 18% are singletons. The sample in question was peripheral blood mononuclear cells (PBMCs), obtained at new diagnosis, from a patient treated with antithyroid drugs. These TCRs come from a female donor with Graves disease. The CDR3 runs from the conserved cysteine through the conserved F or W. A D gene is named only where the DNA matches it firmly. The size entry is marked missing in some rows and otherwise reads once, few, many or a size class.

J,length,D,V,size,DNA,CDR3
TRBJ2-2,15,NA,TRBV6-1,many,TGTGCCAGCAGCGACCTAGCGTTAAACACCGGGGAGCTGTTTTTT,CASSDLALNTGELFF
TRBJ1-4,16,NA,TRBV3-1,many,TGTGCCAGCAGCCAACACGACTGGGAAGGGAATGAAAAACTGTTTTTT,CASSQHDWEGNEKLFF
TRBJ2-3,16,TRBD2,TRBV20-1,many,TGCAGTGCTACCAGCGGGAGGACCTCAAGCACAGATACGCAGTATTTT,CSATSGRTSSTDTQYF
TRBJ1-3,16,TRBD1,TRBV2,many,TGTGCCAGCAGGACAGGGGACTGGGTGTATGGAAACACCATATATTTT,CASRTGDWVYGNTIYF
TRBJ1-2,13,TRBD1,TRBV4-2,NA,TGTGCCAGCAGGTCGACAGGGGGCTATGGCTACACCTTC,CASRSTGGYGYTF
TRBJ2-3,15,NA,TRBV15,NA,TGTGCCACCAGCTGGGTGAGGGGGTACACAGATACGCAGTATTTT,CATSWVRGYTDTQYF
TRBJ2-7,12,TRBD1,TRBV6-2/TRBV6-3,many,TGTGCCAGCAGTAACGGACAGGCCGAGCAGTACTTC,CASSNGQAEQYF
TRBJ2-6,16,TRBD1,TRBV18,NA,TGTGCCAGCTCCCCGGACAGGGATGGTGGGGCCAACGTCCTGACTTTC,CASSPDRDGGANVLTF
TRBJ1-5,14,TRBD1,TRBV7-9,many,TGTGCCAGCACCCAGGGGGGTGTCGGTCAGCCCCAGCATTTT,CASTQGGVGQPQHF
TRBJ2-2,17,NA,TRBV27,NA,TGTGCCAGCAGTTTACGTATCCAGGGGCGGCACACCGGGGAGCTGTTTTTT,CASSLRIQGRHTGELFF
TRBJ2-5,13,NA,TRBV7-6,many,TGTGCCAGCAGCTTAGGGGTGGAAGAGACCCAGTACTTC,CASSLGVEETQYF
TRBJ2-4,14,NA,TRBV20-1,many,TGCAGTGTTCTTAGCGGTCAAGCCAAAAACATTCAGTACTTC,CSVLSGQAKNIQYF
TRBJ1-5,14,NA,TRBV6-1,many,TGTGCCAGCAGTCCCCTTGGGGGGGGATCGCCCCAGCATTTT,CASSPLGGGSPQHF
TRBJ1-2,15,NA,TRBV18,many,TGTGCCAGCTCACCTCAGGGGACGGCTAACTATGGCTACACCTTC,CASSPQGTANYGYTF
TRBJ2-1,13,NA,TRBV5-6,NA,TGTGCCAGCAGCTCGTCCACCTACAATGAGCAGTTCTTC,CASSSSTYNEQFF
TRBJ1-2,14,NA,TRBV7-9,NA,TGTGCCAGCAGCAGCTATATCGGGATAGAGGGCTACACCTTC,CASSSYIGIEGYTF
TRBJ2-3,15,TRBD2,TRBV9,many,TGTGCCAGCAGCATTAGCGGGAGGGCGGCAGATACGCAGTATTTT,CASSISGRAADTQYF
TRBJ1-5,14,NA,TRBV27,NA,TGTGCCAGCAGTTCTGACCGACGCAATCAGCCCCAGCATTTT,CASSSDRRNQPQHF
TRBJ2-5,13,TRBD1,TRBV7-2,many,TGTGCCAGCAGCTCGACAGGGGAAGAGACCCAGTACTTC,CASSSTGEETQYF
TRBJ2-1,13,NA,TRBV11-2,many,TGTGCCAGCAGCTTGGCTACCGCTGGGGAGCAGTTCTTC,CASSLATAGEQFF
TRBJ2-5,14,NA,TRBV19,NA,TGTGCCAGTAGTGCAACTAGGGGTGAAGAGACCCAGTACTTC,CASSATRGEETQYF
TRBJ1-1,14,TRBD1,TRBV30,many,TGTGCCTGGAGTGTAACAGGGGGGAACACTGAAGCTTTCTTT,CAWSVTGGNTEAFF
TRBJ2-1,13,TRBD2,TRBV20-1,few,TGCAGTGTAAGTAGCGGGCACTACAATGAGCAGTTCTTC,CSVSSGHYNEQFF